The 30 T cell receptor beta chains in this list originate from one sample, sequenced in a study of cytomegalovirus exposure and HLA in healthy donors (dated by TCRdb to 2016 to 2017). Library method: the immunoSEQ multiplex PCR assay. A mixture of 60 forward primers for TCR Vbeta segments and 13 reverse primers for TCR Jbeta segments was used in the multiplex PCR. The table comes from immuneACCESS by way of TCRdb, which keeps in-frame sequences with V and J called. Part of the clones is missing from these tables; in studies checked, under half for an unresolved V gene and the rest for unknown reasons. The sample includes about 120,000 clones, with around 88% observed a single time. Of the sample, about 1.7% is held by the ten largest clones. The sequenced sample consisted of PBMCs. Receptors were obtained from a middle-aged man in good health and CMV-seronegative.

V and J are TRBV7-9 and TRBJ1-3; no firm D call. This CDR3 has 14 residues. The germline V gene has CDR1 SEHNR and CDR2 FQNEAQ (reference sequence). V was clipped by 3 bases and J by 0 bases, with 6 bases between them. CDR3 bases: TGTGCCAGCAGCTTCGACAACTCTGGAAACACCATATATTTT. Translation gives CASSFDNSGNTIYF. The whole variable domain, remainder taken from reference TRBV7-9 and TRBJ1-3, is DTGVSQNPRHKITKRGQNVTFRCDPISEHNRLYWYRQTLGQGPEFLTYFQNEAQLEKSRLLSDRFSAERPKGSFSTLEIQRTEQGDSAMYLCASSFDNSGNTIYFGEGSWLTVV.

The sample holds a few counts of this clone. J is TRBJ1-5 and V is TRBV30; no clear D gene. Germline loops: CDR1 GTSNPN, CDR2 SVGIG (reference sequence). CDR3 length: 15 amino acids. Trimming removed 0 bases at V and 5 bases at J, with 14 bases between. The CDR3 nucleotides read TGTGCCTGGAGTGTACAGTTAACTGGCGATCAGCCCCAGCATTTT. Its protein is CAWSVQLTGDQPQHF.

The CDR3 sequence is CASSLEAGMNYNEQFF. The CDR3 coding sequence is TGCGCCAGCAGCTTGGAGGCAGGGATGAACTACAATGAGCAGTTCTTC. The chain recombines TRBV5-1 with TRBJ2-1; a weak D match, TRBD1 (5 bases). V lost 0 bases and J 3 bases, leaving 13 bases between the germline ends. CDR3 size: 16 residues. The germline V gene has CDR1 SGHRS and CDR2 YFSETQ.

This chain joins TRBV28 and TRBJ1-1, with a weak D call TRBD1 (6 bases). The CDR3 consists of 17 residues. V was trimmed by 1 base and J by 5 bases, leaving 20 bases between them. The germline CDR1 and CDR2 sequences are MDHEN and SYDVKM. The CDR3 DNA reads TGTGCCAGCAGTTTATATGGGGGGGGCAGGGCTCAAACTGAAGCTTTCTTT. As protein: CASSLYGGGRAQTEAFF.

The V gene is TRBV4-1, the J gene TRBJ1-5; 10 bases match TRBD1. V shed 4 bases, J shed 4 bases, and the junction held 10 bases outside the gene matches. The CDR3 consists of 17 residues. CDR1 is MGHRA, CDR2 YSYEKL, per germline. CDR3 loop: CASSPAFGTGDNQPQHF. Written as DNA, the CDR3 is TGCGCCAGCAGCCCCGCCTTCGGGACAGGGGATAATCAGCCCCAGCATTTT.

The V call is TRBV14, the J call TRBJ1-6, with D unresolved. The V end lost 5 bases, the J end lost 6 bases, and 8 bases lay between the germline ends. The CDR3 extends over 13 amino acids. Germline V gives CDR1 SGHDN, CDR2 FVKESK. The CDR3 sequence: CASSAKLNSPLHF. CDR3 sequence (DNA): TGTGCCAGCAGCGCAAAACTTAATTCACCCCTCCACTTT.

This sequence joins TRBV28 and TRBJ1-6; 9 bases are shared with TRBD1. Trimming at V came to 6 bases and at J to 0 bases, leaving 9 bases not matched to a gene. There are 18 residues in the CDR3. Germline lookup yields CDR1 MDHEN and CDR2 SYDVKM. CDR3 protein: CASSRDRGTSSYNSPLHF. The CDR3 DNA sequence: TGTGCCAGCAGCCGTGACAGGGGGACTAGCTCCTATAATTCACCCCTCCACTTT.

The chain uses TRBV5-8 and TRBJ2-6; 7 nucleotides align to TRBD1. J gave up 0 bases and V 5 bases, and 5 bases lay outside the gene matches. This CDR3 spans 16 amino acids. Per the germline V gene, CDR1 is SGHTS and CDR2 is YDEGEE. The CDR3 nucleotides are TGTGCCAGCAGTTGGGACAGCAGCTCTGGGGCCAACGTCCTGACTTTC. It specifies CASSWDSSSGANVLTF. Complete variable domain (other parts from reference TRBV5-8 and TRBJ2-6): EAGVTQSPTHLIKTRGQQATLRCSPISGHTSVYWYQQALGLGLQFLLWYDEGEERNRGNFPPRFSGRQFPNYSSELNVNALELEDSALYLCASSWDSSSGANVLTFGAGSRLTVL.

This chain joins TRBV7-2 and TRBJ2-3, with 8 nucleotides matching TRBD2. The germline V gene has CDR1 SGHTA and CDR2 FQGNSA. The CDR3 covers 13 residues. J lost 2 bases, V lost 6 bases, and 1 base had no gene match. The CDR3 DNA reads TGTGCCAGCAGAGCGGGGGCCACAGATACGCAGTATTTT. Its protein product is CASRAGATDTQYF.

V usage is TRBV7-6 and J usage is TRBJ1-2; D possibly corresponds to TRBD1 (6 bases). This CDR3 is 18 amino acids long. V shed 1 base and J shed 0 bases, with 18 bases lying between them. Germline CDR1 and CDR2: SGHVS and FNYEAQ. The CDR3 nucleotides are TGTGCCAGCAGCTTAGAAGCGGAGGGGGGGCGGGCTAACTATGGCTACACCTTC. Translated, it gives CASSLEAEGGRANYGYTF.

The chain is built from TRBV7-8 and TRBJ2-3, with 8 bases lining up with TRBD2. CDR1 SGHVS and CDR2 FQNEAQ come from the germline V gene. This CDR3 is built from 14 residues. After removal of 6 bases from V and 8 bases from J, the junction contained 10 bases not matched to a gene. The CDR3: CASSIRGGLGTQYF. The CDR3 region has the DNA TGTGCCAGCAGTATCCGGGGGGGCCTCGGTACGCAGTATTTT.

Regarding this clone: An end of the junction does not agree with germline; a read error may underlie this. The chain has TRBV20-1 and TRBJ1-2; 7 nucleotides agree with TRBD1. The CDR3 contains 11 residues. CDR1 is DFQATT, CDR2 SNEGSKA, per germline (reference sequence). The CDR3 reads CSARAGGGYTF. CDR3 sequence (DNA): TGCAGTGCCAGAGCAGGGGGGGGCTACACCTTC.

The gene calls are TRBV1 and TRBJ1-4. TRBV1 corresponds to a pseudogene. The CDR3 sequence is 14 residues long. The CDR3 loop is CTSSQPRGRGKLFF. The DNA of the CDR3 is TGCACCAGCAGCCAACCACGCGGGCGAGGAAAACTGTTTTTT.

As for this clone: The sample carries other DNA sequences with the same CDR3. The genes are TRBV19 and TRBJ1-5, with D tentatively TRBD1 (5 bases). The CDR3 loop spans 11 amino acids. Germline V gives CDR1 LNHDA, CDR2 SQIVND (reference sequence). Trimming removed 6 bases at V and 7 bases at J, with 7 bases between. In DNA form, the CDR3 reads TGTGCCAGTAGGGGGGGGCAGCCCCAGCATTTT. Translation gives CASRGGQPQHF.

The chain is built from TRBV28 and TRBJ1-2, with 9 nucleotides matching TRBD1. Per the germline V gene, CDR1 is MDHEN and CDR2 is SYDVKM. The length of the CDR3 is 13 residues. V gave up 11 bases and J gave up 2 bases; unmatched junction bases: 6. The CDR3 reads CAEGDRVNYGYTF. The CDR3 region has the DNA TGTGCCGAGGGGGACAGGGTGAACTATGGCTACACCTTC.

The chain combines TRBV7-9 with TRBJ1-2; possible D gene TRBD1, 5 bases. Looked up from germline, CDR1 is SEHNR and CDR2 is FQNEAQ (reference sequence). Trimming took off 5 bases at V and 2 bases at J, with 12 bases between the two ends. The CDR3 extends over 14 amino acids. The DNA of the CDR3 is TGTGCCAGCAGCCCCCTTGGGGGGAACTATGGCTACACCTTC. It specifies CASSPLGGNYGYTF. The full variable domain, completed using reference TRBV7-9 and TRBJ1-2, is DTGVSQNPRHKITKRGQNVTFRCDPISEHNRLYWYRQTLGQGPEFLTYFQNEAQLEKSRLLSDRFSAERPKGSFSTLEIQRTEQGDSAMYLCASSPLGGNYGYTFGSGTRLTVV.

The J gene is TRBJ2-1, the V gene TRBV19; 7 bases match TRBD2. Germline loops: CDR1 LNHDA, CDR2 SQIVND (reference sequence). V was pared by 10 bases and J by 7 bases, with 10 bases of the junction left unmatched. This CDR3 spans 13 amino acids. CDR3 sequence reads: CATRSYGGNEQFF. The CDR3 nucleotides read TGTGCCACCCGGTCTTACGGGGGGAATGAGCAGTTCTTC.

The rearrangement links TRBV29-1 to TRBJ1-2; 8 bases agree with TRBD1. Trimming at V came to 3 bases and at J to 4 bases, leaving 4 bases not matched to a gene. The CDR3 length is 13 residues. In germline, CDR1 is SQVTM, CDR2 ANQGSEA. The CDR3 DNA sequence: TGCAGCGTTGATGGACAGGGATTCTATGGCTACACCTTC. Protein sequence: CSVDGQGFYGYTF.

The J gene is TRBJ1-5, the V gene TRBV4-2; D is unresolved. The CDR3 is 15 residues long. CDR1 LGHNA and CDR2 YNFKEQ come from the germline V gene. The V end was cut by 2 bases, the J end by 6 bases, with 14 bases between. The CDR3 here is CASSQISMGGQPQHF. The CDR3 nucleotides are TGTGCCAGCAGCCAAATTTCAATGGGAGGTCAGCCCCAGCATTTT.

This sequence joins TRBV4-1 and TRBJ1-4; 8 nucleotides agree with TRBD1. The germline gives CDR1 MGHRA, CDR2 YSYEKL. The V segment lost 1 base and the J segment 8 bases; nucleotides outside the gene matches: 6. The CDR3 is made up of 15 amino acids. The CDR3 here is CASSQGQGSGEKLFF. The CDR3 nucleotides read TGCGCCAGCAGCCAAGGACAGGGGTCTGGAGAAAAACTGTTTTTT.

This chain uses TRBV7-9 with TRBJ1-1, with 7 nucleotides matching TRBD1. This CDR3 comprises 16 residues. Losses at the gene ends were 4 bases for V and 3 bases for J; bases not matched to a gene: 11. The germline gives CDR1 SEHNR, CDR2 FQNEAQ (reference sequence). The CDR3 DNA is TGTGCCAGCAGCTACAGGGGAGCCTGGGGGCACACTGAAGCTTTCTTT. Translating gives CASSYRGAWGHTEAFF.

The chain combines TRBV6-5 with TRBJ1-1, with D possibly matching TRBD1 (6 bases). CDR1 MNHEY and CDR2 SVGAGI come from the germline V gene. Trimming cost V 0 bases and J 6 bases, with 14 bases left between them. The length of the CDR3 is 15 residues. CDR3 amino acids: CASSYSGQNRAEAFF. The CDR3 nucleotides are TGTGCCAGCAGTTACTCAGGACAGAATAGGGCTGAAGCTTTCTTT.

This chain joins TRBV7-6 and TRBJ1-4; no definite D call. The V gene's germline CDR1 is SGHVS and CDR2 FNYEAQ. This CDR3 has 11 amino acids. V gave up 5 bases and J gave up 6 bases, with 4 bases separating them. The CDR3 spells CASSADEKLFF. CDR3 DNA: TGTGCCAGCAGCGCAGATGAAAAACTGTTTTTT.

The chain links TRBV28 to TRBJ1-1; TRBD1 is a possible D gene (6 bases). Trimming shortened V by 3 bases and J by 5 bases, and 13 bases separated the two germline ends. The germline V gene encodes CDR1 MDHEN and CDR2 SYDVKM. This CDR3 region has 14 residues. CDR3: CASSFRGAGTEAFF. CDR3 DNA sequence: TGTGCCAGCAGTTTTCGGGGGGCGGGAACTGAAGCTTTCTTT. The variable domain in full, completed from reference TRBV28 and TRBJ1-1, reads DVKVTQSSRYLVKRTGEKVFLECVQDMDHENMFWYRQDPGLGLRLIYFSYDVKMKEKGDIPEGYSVSREKKERFSLILESASTNQTSMYLCASSFRGAGTEAFFGQGTRLTVV.

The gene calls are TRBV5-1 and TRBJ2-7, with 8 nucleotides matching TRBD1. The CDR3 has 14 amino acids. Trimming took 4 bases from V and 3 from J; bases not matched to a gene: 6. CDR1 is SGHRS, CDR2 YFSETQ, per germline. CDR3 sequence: CASSQTGAGYEQYF. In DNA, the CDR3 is TGCGCCAGCAGCCAGACAGGGGCTGGCTACGAGCAGTACTTC.

DNA for the CDR3: TGTGCCAGCAAAAGGACAGGGGGCACCGGTGACACTGAAGCTTTCTTT. It encodes CASKRTGGTGDTEAFF. This chain connects TRBV6-6 to TRBJ1-1; 11 bases match TRBD1. This CDR3 has 16 residues. V shed 7 bases, J shed 3 bases, and the junction held 10 bases outside the gene matches. Germline loops: CDR1 MNHNY, CDR2 SVGAGI (reference sequence).

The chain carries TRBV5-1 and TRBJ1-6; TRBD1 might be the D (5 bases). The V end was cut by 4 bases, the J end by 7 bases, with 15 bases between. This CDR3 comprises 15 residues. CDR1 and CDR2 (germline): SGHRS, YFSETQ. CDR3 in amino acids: CASSPSTGPNSPLHF. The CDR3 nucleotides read TGCGCCAGCAGCCCTTCCACAGGTCCGAATTCACCCCTCCACTTT.

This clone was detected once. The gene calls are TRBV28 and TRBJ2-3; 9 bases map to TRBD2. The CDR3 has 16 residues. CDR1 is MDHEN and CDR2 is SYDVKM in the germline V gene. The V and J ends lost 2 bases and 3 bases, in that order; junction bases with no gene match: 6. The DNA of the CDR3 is TGTGCCAGCAGTTTAGCGGGGGGGCCTCCGACAGATACGCAGTATTTT. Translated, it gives CASSLAGGPPTDTQYF.

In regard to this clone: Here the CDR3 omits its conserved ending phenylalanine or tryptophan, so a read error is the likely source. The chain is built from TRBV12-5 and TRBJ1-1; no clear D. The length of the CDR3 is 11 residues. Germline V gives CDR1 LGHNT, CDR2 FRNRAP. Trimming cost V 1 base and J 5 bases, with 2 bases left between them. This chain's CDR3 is CASGLETEAFV. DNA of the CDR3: TGTGCTAGTGGTTTGGAGACTGAAGCTTTCGTT.

Here the CDR3 reads CASTGGIYYGYTF. The CDR3 coding sequence is TGTGCCAGCACCGGCGGGATTTACTATGGCTACACCTTC. V and J are TRBV28 and TRBJ1-2; D remains ambiguous. This CDR3 has 13 amino acids. Trimming left V 7 bases short and J 3 bases short, with 12 bases between. CDR1 is MDHEN and CDR2 is SYDVKM in the germline V gene.